Listed below are T cell receptor beta chains from one sample, sequenced in a study of PD-L1 blockade in urothelial cancer. Using immunoSEQ multiplex PCR, the repertoire was profiled, and TCRdb retains in-frame clones only, with some absent. The profile shows approximately 50,000 clones, roughly 80% of them singletons. Specimen: PBMCs, collected around atezolizumab (anti-PD-L1) treatment. Receptors were obtained from a man between 45 and 60 years old with urothelial cancer. Each CDR3 is given with its conserved first and last residue.

V | CDR3
TRBV27 | CASSLLRGGEEKLFF
TRBV19 | CASSRLGTGVRGNTIYF
TRBV28 | CASSLNAGVVNEQFF
TRBV5-6 | CASSRQDLAKNIQYF
TRBV18 | CASSPAAGGLGKNIQYF
TRBV13 | CASSLGRGGLFREQFF
TRBV11-2 | CASSLARANGYTF
TRBV9 | CASSAGQGEAYYGYTF
TRBV29-1 | CSVASEGAFYGYTF
TRBV4-1 | CASSQEGAATNEKLFF
TRBV5-6 | CASHLHSGRPQETQYF
TRBV15 | CATSRYTGTGNYNEQFF
TRBV5-4 | CASSLSGGSLNNEQFF
TRBV6-5 | CASSSPSGRAGETQYF
TRBV30 | CAWSTRGVRTGELFF
TRBV5-4 | CASSLKTGQNYGYTF
TRBV19 | CASSMSIGSSTYEQYF
TRBV4-1 | CASSQDLYGGQRKYNEQFF
TRBV7-8 | CASSSSGSLYEQYF
TRBV18 | CASSPTGNSYNEQFF
TRBV19 | CASSPRGGRQETQYF
TRBV11-2 | CASSFTTVVSYEQYF
TRBV9 | CASSPGFHTEAFF
TRBV2 | CASRGQVYEQYF
TRBV18 | CASSPPGTKRYEQYF
TRBV11-2 | CASSRDLVTGELFF
TRBV4-3 | CASSIGSESYEQYF
TRBV12-5 | CASGLVGGNTEAFF
TRBV7-8 | CASSSGLAGAHTQYF
TRBV7-9 | CASSSLPGTSGDTNEQFF
TRBV9 | CASSKSGSTDEQYF
TRBV23-1 | CASSQSGRDRDNEQFF
TRBV7-6 | CASSLRLGTDTQYF
TRBV5-1 | CASSLGSGGSTDTQYF